Given below is one TCR beta chain in context. Assay: immunoSEQ multiplex PCR; the TCRdb copy retains only in-frame clones and omits some. The sample has roughly 230,000 clones, about 79% seen once. The data are from a study of blood T cell repertoires in COVID-19. Background on the study: Samples came from the United States, Italy and Spain, spanning acute and convalescent COVID-19.

Across 24 US areas, participants ranged in age from roughly 18 to 95 years. Two consecutive negative NP/OP PCR tests, clearance, or resolved symptoms defined Cohort 3 recovery. This CDR3 region has 14 residues. In germline, CDR1 is SGHTA, CDR2 FQGNSA. Trimming stripped 1 base from V and 4 bases from J, with 10 bases between. The rearrangement links TRBV7-2 to TRBJ1-2; no reliable D call. This clonotype was obtained from a woman aged 55-70 years who had recovered from COVID-19. Sequenced sample: PBMCs or T cells enriched from blood (not recorded which). The CDR3 protein is CASSLEPIVYGYTF. For the CDR3, the DNA is TGTGCCAGCAGCTTAGAACCGATAGTCTATGGCTACACCTTC.